Described below is a single T cell receptor beta chain sequence and its context. Assay: immunoSEQ multiplex PCR; the TCRdb copy retains only in-frame clones and omits some. This table has about 1 million clones, approximately 68% appearing once. The data derive from a study of shared clonotypes between healthy human individuals. CDR1 is ENHRY, CDR2 SYGVKD, per germline. CDR3 length: 14 residues. The V gene lost 6 bases and the J gene lost 1 base, with 12 bases spanning the gap. J is TRBJ1-1 and V is TRBV10-3; no clear D gene. The source is a man aged 18 to 30 in good health. The sequenced sample was memory CD4+ T cells sorted from blood. The subset here: CD45RA-negative fraction. The CDR3 spells CAISPVGANTEAFF. In DNA, the CDR3 is TGTGCCATCAGCCCGGTCGGAGCGAACACTGAAGCTTTCTTT.